The 4 T cell receptor beta chains reported below all come from one sample, sequenced in a study of blood T cell repertoires in COVID-19. Sequencing was performed with immunoSEQ multiplex PCR; in TCRdb, only in-frame clones are kept and a portion is missing. This table holds around 320,000 clones, roughly 91% found once. Sample: PBMCs or T cells enriched from blood (not recorded which). The receptors derive from a woman in her fifties or sixties who had been exposed to COVID-19.

V gene TRBV27 combines with J gene TRBJ1-5, with 9 bases fitting TRBD1. Germline CDR1 is MNHEY and CDR2 is SMNVEV (reference sequence). The CDR3 totals 14 residues. Trimming cost V 5 bases and J 6 bases; bases outside gene matches: 5. The DNA of the CDR3 is TGTGCCAGCAGTCCCGGGACAGGGATTCAGCCCCAGCATTTT. Protein sequence: CASSPGTGIQPQHF.

The chain is built from TRBV19 and TRBJ1-1; D is possibly TRBD1 (5 bases). CDR3 size: 14 residues. Germline V gene sequence: CDR1 LNHDA, CDR2 SQIVND (reference sequence). Between the trimmed V and J ends, which lost 5 bases and 1 base, there was a span of 11 bases. CDR3: CASSPRTGNTEAFF. The CDR3 DNA follows: TGTGCCAGTAGTCCACGAACAGGGAACACTGAAGCTTTCTTT. Looking up the rest from reference TRBV19 and TRBJ1-1 gives the full variable domain: DGGITQSPKYLFRKEGQNVTLSCEQNLNHDAMYWYRQDPGQGLRLIYYSQIVNDFQKGDIAEGYSVSREKKESFPLTVTSAQKNPTAFYLCASSPRTGNTEAFFGQGTRLTVV.

The V gene is TRBV7-6, the J gene TRBJ2-7, with D possibly being TRBD1 (6 bases). V was trimmed by 1 base and J by 2 bases, leaving 15 bases between them. CDR1 and CDR2 (germline): SGHVS, FNYEAQ. The CDR3 spans 16 residues. This chain's CDR3 is CASSLEVGQRPYEQYF. The CDR3 bases are TGTGCCAGCAGCTTAGAAGTCGGACAGCGGCCCTACGAGCAGTACTTC. Supplemented by reference TRBV7-6 and TRBJ2-7, the full variable domain reads GAGVSQSPRYKVTKRGQDVALRCDPISGHVSLYWYRQALGQGPEFLTYFNYEAQQDKSGLPNDRFSAERPEGSISTLTIQRTEQRDSAMYRCASSLEVGQRPYEQYFGPGTRLTVT.

The chain uses TRBV27 and TRBJ1-5; TRBD1 might be the D (6 bases). The CDR3 consists of 17 residues. V was pared by 6 bases and J by 0 bases, with 18 bases between. Germline CDR1 reads MNHEY; CDR2 reads SMNVEV (reference sequence). The DNA of the CDR3 is TGTGCCAGCAGGCTAACAGGGACGCCGTATAGCAATCAGCCCCAGCATTTT. Encoded protein: CASRLTGTPYSNQPQHF.